This entry lists 24 T cell receptor beta chains sequenced from one sample in a study of blood T cell repertoires in COVID-19. The table came from immunoSEQ multiplex PCR; TCRdb's copy has only in-frame clones and leaves some out. The table records 200,000 to 300,000 clones, about 87% of them present only once. Sequenced material: peripheral blood. These receptors all stem from a woman aged 50 to 65 with acute or convalescent COVID-19.

The chain carries TRBV9 and TRBJ2-2, with TRBD2 matching 9 bases. Germline lookup yields CDR1 SGDLS and CDR2 YYNGEE. The CDR3 is made up of 15 amino acids. V was clipped by 0 bases and J by 9 bases; unmatched bases: 6. CDR3 amino acids: CASSVVASGTWELFF. In DNA form, the CDR3 reads TGTGCCAGCAGCGTAGTAGCTAGCGGGACTTGGGAGCTGTTTTTT.

The J gene is TRBJ2-1, the V gene TRBV3-1 (or the pseudogene TRBV3-2), with TRBD2 matching over 7 bases. CDR3 size: 14 residues. With 1 base clipped from V and 9 bases from J, the junction kept 6 bases outside the gene matches. Looked up from germline, CDR1 is LGHDT and CDR2 is YNNKEL (reference sequence). The CDR3 DNA reads TGTGCCAGCAGCCAAGGAGTAGCGGGCGGTGAGCAGTTCTTC. Its protein is CASSQGVAGGEQFF.

The V gene is TRBV2, the J gene TRBJ1-3, with 8 positions matching TRBD1. CDR1 and CDR2 from the germline V gene are SNHLY and FYNNEI. This CDR3 spans 15 amino acids. With V trimmed by 4 bases and J by 3 bases, 5 bases remained unmatched. The DNA of the CDR3 is TGTGCCAGCAGTGTTCAGGGGGCAGGTGGAAACACCATATATTTT. Its protein is CASSVQGAGGNTIYF.

The chain carries TRBV19 and TRBJ2-1; the match to TRBD2 covers 13 bases. Germline values: CDR1 LNHDA, CDR2 SQIVND (reference sequence). After removal of 4 bases from V and 9 bases from J, the junction contained 3 bases not matched to a gene. This CDR3 is 14 amino acids long. DNA for the CDR3: TGTGCCAGTAGTAATGGACTAGCGGGAGCTGAGCAGTTCTTC. It codes for CASSNGLAGAEQFF.

The chain links TRBV6-5 to TRBJ1-2; D not resolved. Per germline, CDR1 MNHEY and CDR2 SVGAGI. The CDR3 has 13 residues. Trimming took off 7 bases at V and 8 bases at J, with 17 bases between the two ends. The CDR3 is CASTLLAGRGYTF. In nucleotides, the CDR3 is TGTGCCAGCACCCTCCTCGCAGGCAGAGGCTACACCTTC.

The CDR3 reads CASSQDPTSWAGELFF. The CDR3 nucleotides are TGTGCCAGCAGCCAAGATCCGACTAGCTGGGCCGGGGAGCTGTTTTTT. V and J are TRBV3-1 (or the pseudogene TRBV3-2) and TRBJ2-2; 7 bases line up with TRBD2. Germline CDR1 and CDR2: LGHDT and YNNKEL (reference sequence). This CDR3 comprises 16 residues. V was clipped by 0 bases and J by 6 bases; unmatched bases: 7.

CDR3 sequence: CATRSGGTEAFF. The CDR3 DNA sequence: TGTGCCACCAGGTCGGGGGGGACTGAAGCTTTCTTT. This chain joins TRBV19 and TRBJ1-1; tentatively, D is TRBD1 (5 bases). V lost 10 bases and J 5 bases, leaving 14 bases between the germline ends. CDR1 is LNHDA, CDR2 SQIVND, per germline (reference sequence). The CDR3 loop spans 12 amino acids.

The genes are TRBV4-2 and TRBJ1-2; 9 bases map to TRBD1. Germline V lookup: CDR1 LGHNA, CDR2 YNFKEQ. Trimming took 1 base from V and 7 from J; bases not matched to a gene: 10. The CDR3 runs to 16 residues. The CDR3 loop is CASSQGVPQGARGYTF. The CDR3 bases are TGTGCCAGCAGCCAAGGGGTCCCACAGGGGGCTCGTGGCTACACCTTC.

This chain uses TRBV4-2 with TRBJ2-1; 8 bases fit TRBD1. Germline-derived CDR1 and CDR2 are LGHNA and YNFKEQ. V lost 6 bases and J lost 7; bases outside the gene matches: 14. The CDR3 loop spans 16 amino acids. DNA of the CDR3: TGTGCCAGCAGTCGGGACAGGTCGATGGGTTTAAATGAGCAGTTCTTC. Translated: CASSRDRSMGLNEQFF.

The chain employs TRBV28 and TRBJ2-7; D uncertain. Trimming took 6 bases from V and 2 from J, leaving 8 bases between them. Germline V gene sequence: CDR1 MDHEN, CDR2 SYDVKM. The CDR3 totals 12 residues. CDR3 DNA: TGTGCCAGCAGAACCCCAGCCTACGAGCAGTACTTC. Residues: CASRTPAYEQYF.

The chain couples TRBV28 to TRBJ2-7; 10 nucleotides match TRBD2. The V and J ends lost 6 bases and 2 bases, in that order; junction bases with no gene match: 7. Germline V gene data show CDR1 as MDHEN and CDR2 as SYDVKM. This CDR3 is built from 15 residues. For the CDR3, the DNA is TGTGCCAGCAGATTGGGGCTAGCGGGAGCCTACGAGCAGTACTTC. Translated: CASRLGLAGAYEQYF.

This clone was seen just once. The gene calls are TRBV15 and TRBJ1-1; TRBD1 matches at 8 bases. The V and J ends lost 5 bases and 3 bases, in that order; junction bases with no gene match: 8. CDR3 size: 15 residues. Germline V gene sequence: CDR1 LNHNV, CDR2 YYDKDF (reference sequence). The CDR3 here is CATSAQLTGDTEAFF. The CDR3 DNA follows: TGTGCCACCAGCGCACAATTGACAGGGGACACTGAAGCTTTCTTT.

With respect to this clone: The same CDR3 can be traced to other DNA sequences in this sample. The chain links TRBV7-2 to TRBJ2-7; D perhaps matches TRBD1 (6 bases). The germline V gene has CDR1 SGHTA and CDR2 FQGNSA. The CDR3 extends over 12 amino acids. V shed 1 base and J shed 5 bases, with 6 bases lying between them. CDR3 bases: TGTGCCAGCAGCTTAGACAGGGACGAGCAGTACTTC. As protein: CASSLDRDEQYF.

CDR3 sequence (DNA): TGTGCCAGCTCACCGCGACTAGCGGGAGTCTACGAGCAGTACTTC. This gives the protein CASSPRLAGVYEQYF. The chain joins TRBV18 to TRBJ2-7; 12 nucleotides align to TRBD2. In germline, CDR1 is KGHSH, CDR2 LQKENI. The CDR3 covers 15 residues. The junction had 3 bases not matched to a gene; V was cut back by 3 bases and J by 3 bases. The whole variable domain, filled in from reference TRBV18 and TRBJ2-7, reads NAGVMQNPRHLVRRRGQEARLRCSPMKGHSHVYWYRQLPEEGLKFMVYLQKENIIDESGMPKERFSAEFPKEGPSILRIQQVVRGDSAAYFCASSPRLAGVYEQYFGPGTRLTVT.

This rearrangement joins TRBV29-1 to TRBJ1-2, with D possibly matching TRBD1 (5 bases). Germline-derived CDR1 and CDR2 are SQVTM and ANQGSEA. The CDR3 is 14 residues long. With 4 bases removed from V and 3 bases from J, the gap between germline ends came to 15 bases. The CDR3: CSVVPGLDDYGYTF. As DNA, the CDR3 is TGCAGCGTTGTCCCGGGACTGGACGACTATGGCTACACCTTC.

The chain carries TRBV7-3 and TRBJ2-1; 7 bases are a match to TRBD2. This CDR3 spans 18 amino acids. With V trimmed by 0 bases and J by 7 bases, 15 bases remained unmatched. Germline lookup yields CDR1 SGHTA and CDR2 FQGTGA. CDR3 bases: TGTGCCAGCAGCTTAACGCACCCGGGGGGAGTAGCTAGAAATGAGCAGTTCTTC. Its translation is CASSLTHPGGVARNEQFF.

This chain uses TRBV15 with TRBJ2-6; TRBD1 agrees at 9 bases. The CDR3 has 19 amino acids. Germline CDR1 LNHNV, CDR2 YYDKDF (reference sequence). Trimming cost V 2 bases and J 0 bases; bases outside gene matches: 8. The CDR3: CATSRTTGQGFSGANVLTF. The CDR3 bases are TGTGCCACCAGCAGAACTACGGGACAGGGTTTCTCTGGGGCCAACGTCCTGACTTTC. Full variable domain (missing parts from reference TRBV15 and TRBJ2-6): DAMVIQNPRYQVTQFGKPVTLSCSQTLNHNVMYWYQQKSSQAPKLLFHYYDKDFNNEADTPDNFQSRRPNTSFCFLDIRSPGLGDTAMYLCATSRTTGQGFSGANVLTFGAGSRLTVL.

This chain joins TRBV5-1 and TRBJ1-2; weak D call: TRBD1 (5 bases). The length of the CDR3 is 16 residues. V lost 2 bases to trimming and J lost 5 bases, with 19 bases between them. The germline V gene has CDR1 SGHRS and CDR2 YFSETQ. The CDR3 reads CASSLTPQAGLYGYTF. The DNA for the CDR3 is TGCGCCAGCAGCTTAACCCCACAGGCGGGGCTGTATGGCTACACCTTC.

This chain connects TRBV18 to TRBJ1-3; weak D call: TRBD1 (6 bases). Trimming left V 3 bases short and J 3 bases short, with 9 bases between. CDR1 and CDR2 (germline): KGHSH, LQKENI. The CDR3 has 14 residues. This CDR3 reads CASSPGGLGNTIYF. CDR3 nucleotide sequence: TGTGCCAGCTCACCGGGGGGGCTTGGAAACACCATATATTTT. The variable domain in full, completed from reference TRBV18 and TRBJ1-3, reads NAGVMQNPRHLVRRRGQEARLRCSPMKGHSHVYWYRQLPEEGLKFMVYLQKENIIDESGMPKERFSAEFPKEGPSILRIQQVVRGDSAAYFCASSPGGLGNTIYFGEGSWLTVV.

CDR3 region: CASSLSRQNTEAFF. CDR3 nucleotide sequence: TGTGCCAGCAGCTTATCCCGACAGAACACTGAAGCTTTCTTT. The chain couples TRBV7-2 to TRBJ1-1; no reliable D call. V was shortened by 2 bases and J by 1 base, with 8 bases between the two germline ends. Germline loops: CDR1 SGHTA, CDR2 FQGNSA. This CDR3 is 14 amino acids long.

V gene TRBV3-1 (or the pseudogene TRBV3-2) combines with J gene TRBJ1-6; tentatively, D is TRBD1 (6 bases). Germline V gene sequence: CDR1 LGHDT, CDR2 YNNKEL (reference sequence). V lost 1 base and J 6 bases, leaving 10 bases between the germline ends. There are 15 residues in the CDR3. The CDR3 DNA follows: TGTGCCAGCAGCCAAGTGGGACAACCTAATTCACCCCTCCACTTT. The encoded protein is CASSQVGQPNSPLHF.

This sequence joins TRBV2 and TRBJ1-3; TRBD1 might be the D (6 bases). V lost 6 bases to trimming and J lost 0 bases, with 15 bases between them. CDR3 length equals 16 residues. The V gene's germline CDR1 is SNHLY and CDR2 FYNNEI. The CDR3 bases are TGTGCCAGCAGCCCCGGACAGAAACTCTCTGGAAACACCATATATTTT. This encodes CASSPGQKLSGNTIYF.

V gene TRBV7-2 combines with J gene TRBJ1-2; 11 nucleotides match TRBD1. The CDR3 covers 18 residues. The ends lost 2 bases at V and 4 bases at J; junction bases unmatched: 12. The germline V gene has CDR1 SGHTA and CDR2 FQGNSA. The CDR3 sequence: CASSLKGQGVNFGYGYTF. The CDR3 coding sequence is TGTGCCAGCAGCTTAAAGGGACAGGGGGTAAATTTCGGCTATGGCTACACCTTC.

Regarding this clone: This sample also contains other DNA sequences that code for the same CDR3. This sequence joins TRBV5-1 and TRBJ1-1; tentative D call: TRBD1 (5 bases). Looked up from germline, CDR1 is SGHRS and CDR2 is YFSETQ. V dropped 2 bases and J dropped 2 bases, with 7 bases sitting between them. The CDR3 sequence is 13 residues long. The CDR3 nucleotides are TGCGCCAGCAGCTTTCAGGGAAACACTGAAGCTTTCTTT. Its protein product is CASSFQGNTEAFF.